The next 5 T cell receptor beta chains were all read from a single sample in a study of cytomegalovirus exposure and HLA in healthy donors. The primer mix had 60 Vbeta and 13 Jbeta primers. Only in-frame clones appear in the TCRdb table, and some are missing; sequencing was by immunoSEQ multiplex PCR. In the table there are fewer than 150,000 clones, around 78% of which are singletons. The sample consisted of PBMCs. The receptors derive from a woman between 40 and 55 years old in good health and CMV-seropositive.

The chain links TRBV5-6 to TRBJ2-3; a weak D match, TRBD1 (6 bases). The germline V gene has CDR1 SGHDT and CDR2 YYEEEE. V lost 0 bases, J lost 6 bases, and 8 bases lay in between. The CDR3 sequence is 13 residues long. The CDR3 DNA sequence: TGTGCCAGCAGCTTGGCGCAGGGGGATACGCAGTATTTT. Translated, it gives CASSLAQGDTQYF.

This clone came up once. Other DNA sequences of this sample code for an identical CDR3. CDR3 DNA: TGTGCCAGCAGTCCGAAACCCTTAGCGGGAGCGAGGGATACGCAGTATTTT. Its protein product is CASSPKPLAGARDTQYF. This sequence joins TRBV27 and TRBJ2-3, with 9 positions matching TRBD2. This CDR3 is 17 amino acids long. Per germline, CDR1 MNHEY and CDR2 SMNVEV (reference sequence). Trimming took 5 bases from V and 6 from J; bases not matched to a gene: 15.

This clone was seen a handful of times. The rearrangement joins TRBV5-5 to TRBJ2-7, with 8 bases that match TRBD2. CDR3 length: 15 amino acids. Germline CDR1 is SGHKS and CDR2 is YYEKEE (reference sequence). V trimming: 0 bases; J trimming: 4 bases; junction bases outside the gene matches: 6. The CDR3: CASSLGTGGQYEQYF. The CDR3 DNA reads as TGTGCCAGCAGCTTGGGGACGGGAGGGCAATACGAGCAGTACTTC.

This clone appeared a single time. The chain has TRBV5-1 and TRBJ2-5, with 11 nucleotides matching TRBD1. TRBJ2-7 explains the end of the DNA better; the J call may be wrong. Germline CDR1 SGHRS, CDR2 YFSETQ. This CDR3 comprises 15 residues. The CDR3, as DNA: TGCGCCAGCAGCCCGGGGACAGGGGGAATCGACGAGCAGTACTTC. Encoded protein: CASSPGTGGIDEQYF.

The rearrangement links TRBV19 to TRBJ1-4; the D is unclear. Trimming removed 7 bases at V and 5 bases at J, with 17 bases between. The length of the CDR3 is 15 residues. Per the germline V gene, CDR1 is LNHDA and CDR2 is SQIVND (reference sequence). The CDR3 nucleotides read TGTGCCAGTACCTCTAGAGGGCAGGTGAATGAAAAACTGTTTTTT. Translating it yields CASTSRGQVNEKLFF.